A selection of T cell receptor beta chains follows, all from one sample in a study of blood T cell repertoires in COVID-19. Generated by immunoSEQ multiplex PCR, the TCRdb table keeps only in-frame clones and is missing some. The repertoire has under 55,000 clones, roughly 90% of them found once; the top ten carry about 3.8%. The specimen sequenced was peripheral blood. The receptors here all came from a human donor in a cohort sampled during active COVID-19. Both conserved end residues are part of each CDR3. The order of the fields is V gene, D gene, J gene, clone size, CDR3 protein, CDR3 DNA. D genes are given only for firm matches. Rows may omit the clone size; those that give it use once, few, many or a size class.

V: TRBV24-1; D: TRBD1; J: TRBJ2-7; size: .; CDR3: CATSDPTGGRDEQYF; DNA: TGTGCCACCAGTGATCCGACAGGGGGCAGAGACGAGCAGTACTTC
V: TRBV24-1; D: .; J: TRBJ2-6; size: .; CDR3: CATSPFGVSGANVLTF; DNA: TGTGCCACCAGTCCTTTCGGGGTCTCAGGGGCCAACGTCCTGACTTTC
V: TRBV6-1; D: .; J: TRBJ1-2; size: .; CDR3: CASSEQQGNYGYTF; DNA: TGTGCCAGCAGTGAACAACAGGGTAACTATGGCTACACCTTC
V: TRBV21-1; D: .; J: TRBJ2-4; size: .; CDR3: CASRPRGLESLRNIQYF; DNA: TGTGCCAGCAGGCCCCGCGGTCTTGAGAGCTTAAGGAACATTCAGTACTTC
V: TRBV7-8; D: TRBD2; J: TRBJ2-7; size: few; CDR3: CASSRRLAGKYEQYF; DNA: TGTGCCAGCAGTCGTAGACTAGCGGGGAAATACGAGCAGTACTTC
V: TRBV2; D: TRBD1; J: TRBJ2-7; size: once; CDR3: CASSSQGAAYEQYF; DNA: TGTGCCAGCAGTTCACAGGGGGCGGCCTACGAGCAGTACTTC
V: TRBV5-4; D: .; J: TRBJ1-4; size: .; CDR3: CASSPGQMNEKLFF; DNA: TGTGCCAGCAGCCCGGGACAAATGAATGAAAAACTGTTTTTT
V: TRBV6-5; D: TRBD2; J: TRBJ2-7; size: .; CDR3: CASTDASGYSYEQYF; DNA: TGTGCCAGCACCGACGCTAGCGGGTACTCCTACGAGCAGTACTTC
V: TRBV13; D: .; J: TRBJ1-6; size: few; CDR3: CASSLGQGWPNSPLHF; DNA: TGTGCCAGCAGCTTAGGCCAGGGCTGGCCTAATTCACCCCTCCACTTT
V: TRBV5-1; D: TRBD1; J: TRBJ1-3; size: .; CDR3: CASSWDRAGNTIYF; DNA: TGCGCCAGCAGCTGGGACAGGGCTGGAAACACCATATATTTT
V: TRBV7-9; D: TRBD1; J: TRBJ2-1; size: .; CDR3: CASSRDRDEQFF; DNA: TGTGCCAGCAGCAGAGACAGGGATGAGCAGTTCTTC
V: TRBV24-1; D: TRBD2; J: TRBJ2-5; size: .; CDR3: CATGLAGVVETQYF; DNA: TGTGCCACGGGACTAGCGGGAGTGGTAGAGACCCAGTACTTC
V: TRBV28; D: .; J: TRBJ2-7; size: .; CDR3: CASSSPDMNEQYF; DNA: TGTGCCAGCAGTTCGCCCGACATGAACGAGCAGTACTTC
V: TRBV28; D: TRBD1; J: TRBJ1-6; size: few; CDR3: CASSDRGSPLHF; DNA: TGTGCCAGCAGCGACAGGGGTTCACCCCTCCACTTT
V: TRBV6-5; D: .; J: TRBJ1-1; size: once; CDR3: CASSPGTPNTEAFF; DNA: TGTGCCAGCAGTCCCGGGACACCGAACACTGAAGCTTTCTTT
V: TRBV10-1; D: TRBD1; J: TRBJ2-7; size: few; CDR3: CASSERTGGYEQYF; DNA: TGCGCCAGCAGTGAGCGGACAGGGGGCTACGAGCAGTACTTC
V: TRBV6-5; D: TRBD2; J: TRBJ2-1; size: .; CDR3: CASSWGLADSYNEQFF; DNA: TGTGCCAGCAGTTGGGGACTAGCGGACTCCTACAATGAGCAGTTCTTC
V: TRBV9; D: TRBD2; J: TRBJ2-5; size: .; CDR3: CASSVGPSASGETQYF; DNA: TGTGCCAGCAGCGTAGGCCCCTCGGCTAGCGGGGAGACCCAGTACTTC
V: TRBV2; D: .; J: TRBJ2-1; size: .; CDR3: CASRDQGKASYNEQFF; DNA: TGTGCCAGCAGGGACCAGGGAAAAGCCTCCTACAATGAGCAGTTCTTC
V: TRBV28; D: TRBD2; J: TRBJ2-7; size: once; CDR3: CASRGTSDYEQYF; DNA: TGTGCCAGCAGGGGGACTAGCGACTACGAGCAGTACTTC
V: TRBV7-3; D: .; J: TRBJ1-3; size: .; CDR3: CASSLSGAGNTIYF; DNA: TGTGCCAGCAGCTTATCAGGGGCTGGAAACACCATATATTTT
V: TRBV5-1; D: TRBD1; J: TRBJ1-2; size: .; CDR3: CASSPGQGAGYTF; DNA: TGCGCCAGCAGCCCGGGACAGGGTGCGGGCTACACCTTC
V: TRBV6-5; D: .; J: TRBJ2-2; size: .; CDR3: CASISRQLNTGELFF; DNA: TGTGCCAGCATCTCCCGACAGCTGAACACCGGGGAGCTGTTTTTT
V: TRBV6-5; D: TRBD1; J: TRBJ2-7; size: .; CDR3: CASSYTRQGGRYF; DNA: TGTGCCAGCAGTTACACGCGACAGGGGGGGAGGTACTTC
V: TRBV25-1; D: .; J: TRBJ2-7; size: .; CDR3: CASSESLDMSSYEQYF; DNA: TGTGCCAGCAGTGAATCGCTGGACATGAGCTCCTACGAGCAGTACTTC
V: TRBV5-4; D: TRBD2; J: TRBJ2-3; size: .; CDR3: CASSSRTRGLGDTQYF; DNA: TGTGCCAGCAGCTCCAGGACTAGGGGCTTGGGGGATACGCAGTATTTT
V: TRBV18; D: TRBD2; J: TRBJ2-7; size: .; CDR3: CASSQWTSGNEQYF; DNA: TGTGCCAGCTCCCAATGGACTAGCGGGAACGAGCAGTACTTC
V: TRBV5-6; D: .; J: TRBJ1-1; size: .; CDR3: CASSLMGHGNTEAFF; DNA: TGTGCCAGCAGCTTGATGGGACACGGGAACACTGAAGCTTTCTTT
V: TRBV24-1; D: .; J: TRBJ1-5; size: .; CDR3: CATSDAGIDQPQHF; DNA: TGTGCCACCAGTGATGCCGGGATCGATCAGCCCCAGCATTTT
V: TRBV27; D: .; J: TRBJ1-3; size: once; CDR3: CASSFGGSGNTIYF; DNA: TGTGCCAGCAGTTTCGGGGGCTCTGGAAACACCATATATTTT
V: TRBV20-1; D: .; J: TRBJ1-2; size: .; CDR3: CSASQGPPATF; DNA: TGCAGTGCTAGCCAGGGGCCTCCTGCCACCTTC
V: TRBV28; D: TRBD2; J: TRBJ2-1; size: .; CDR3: CASSPSGVPYNEQFF; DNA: TGTGCCAGCAGCCCAAGCGGGGTGCCCTACAATGAGCAGTTCTTC